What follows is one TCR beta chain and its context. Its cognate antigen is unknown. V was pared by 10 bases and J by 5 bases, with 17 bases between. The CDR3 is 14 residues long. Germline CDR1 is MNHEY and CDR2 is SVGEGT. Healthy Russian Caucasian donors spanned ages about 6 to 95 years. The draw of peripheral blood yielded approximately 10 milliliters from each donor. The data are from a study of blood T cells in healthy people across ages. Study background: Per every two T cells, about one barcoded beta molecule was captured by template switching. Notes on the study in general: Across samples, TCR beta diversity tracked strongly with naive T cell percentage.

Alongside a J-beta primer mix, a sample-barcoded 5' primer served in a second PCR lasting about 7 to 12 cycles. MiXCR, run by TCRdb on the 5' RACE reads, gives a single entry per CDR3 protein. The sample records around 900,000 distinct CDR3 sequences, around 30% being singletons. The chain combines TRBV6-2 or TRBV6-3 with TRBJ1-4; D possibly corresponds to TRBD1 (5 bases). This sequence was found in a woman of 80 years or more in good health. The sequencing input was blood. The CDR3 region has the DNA TGTGCCATCAGCGACGGGGGTGCCAATGAAAAACTGTTTTTT. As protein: CAISDGGANEKLFF.